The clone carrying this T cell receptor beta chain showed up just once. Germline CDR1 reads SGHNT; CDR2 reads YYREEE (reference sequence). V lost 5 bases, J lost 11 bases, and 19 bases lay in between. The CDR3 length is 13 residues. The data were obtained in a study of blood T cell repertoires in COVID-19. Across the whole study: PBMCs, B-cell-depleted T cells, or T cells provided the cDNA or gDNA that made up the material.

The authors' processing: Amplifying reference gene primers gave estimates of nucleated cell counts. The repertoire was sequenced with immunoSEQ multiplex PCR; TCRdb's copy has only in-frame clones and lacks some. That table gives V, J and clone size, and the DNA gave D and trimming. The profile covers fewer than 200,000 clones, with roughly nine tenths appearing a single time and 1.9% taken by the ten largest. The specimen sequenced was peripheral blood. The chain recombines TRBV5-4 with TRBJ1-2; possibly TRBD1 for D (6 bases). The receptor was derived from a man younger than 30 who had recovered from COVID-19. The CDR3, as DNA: TGTGCCAGCAGTCTACAGGGCTCGGGAGGTTACACCTTC. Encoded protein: CASSLQGSGGYTF.